Described below is a single T cell receptor (beta chain) sequence and its context. Blood was drawn once per donor, and each sample measured 2.5 to 3 ml. TCRdb processed the 5' RACE reads again and assigns one entry to each CDR3 protein, with no DNA. With 200,000 to 250,000 distinct CDR3 sequences in the sample, the ten largest clones hold 6% to 9%. This sample is part of a study of monozygotic twins with inflammatory bowel disease. This receptor was taken from a human donor with ulcerative colitis or Crohn's disease, or a healthy co-twin of an affected twin (not recorded which). Input material: blood.

The CDR3 loop reads CASSFDSRDEQYF. The chain recombines TRBV12-3 or TRBV12-4 with TRBJ2-7; TCRdb's D gene call, TRBD1, goes unchecked for lack of DNA. This CDR3 contains 13 residues.